This T cell receptor (beta chain) was recorded in a study of blood T cell repertoires in COVID-19. Overall study context: Both acute and convalescent COVID-19 samples were obtained from the United States, Italy and Spain. In each case, the material was cDNA or gDNA derived from T cells, B-cell-depleted T cells, or PBMCs.

This clone was counted only a few times. The repertoire was sequenced with immunoSEQ multiplex PCR; TCRdb's copy has only in-frame clones and lacks some. The sample lists over 350,000 clones, 70% to 90% seen once, with about 1.2% in the top ten. Those enrolled, adults aged about 18 to 95 years, came from about two dozen US areas. The CDR3 loop spans 14 amino acids. Looked up from germline, CDR1 is SGDLS and CDR2 is YYNGEE. V gave up 2 bases and J gave up 6 bases; unmatched junction bases: 3. The genes are TRBV9 and TRBJ1-3, with TRBD1 matching 9 bases. The sample taken for sequencing was PBMCs or T cells enriched from blood (not recorded which). The source of this sequence is a young woman who had recovered from COVID-19. The CDR3, as DNA: TGTGCCAGCAGCGTTAGGACAGGGGAAAACACCATATATTTT. Translation gives CASSVRTGENTIYF. Together with reference TRBV9 and TRBJ1-3, the CDR3 gives the full variable domain: DSGVTQTPKHLITATGQRVTLRCSPRSGDLSVYWYQQSLDQGLQFLIQYYNGEERAKGNILERFSAQQFPDLHSELNLSSLELGDSALYFCASSVRTGENTIYFGEGSWLTVV.